This record concerns one T cell receptor (beta chain) sequence. Per the original methods: Amplification of reference gene primers provided the estimated nucleated cell counts. Clones were sequenced by immunoSEQ multiplex PCR, and TCRdb holds only the in-frame ones, with some missing. For V, J and clone size, that table is used; D and trimming come from the DNA. The sample carries 400,000 to 550,000 clones, 85% to 90% recorded once. This sample stems from a study of blood T cell repertoires in COVID-19. In the study overall: Sources were T cells, B-cell-depleted T cells, or PBMCs; the material itself was cDNA or gDNA.

J was trimmed by 5 bases and V by 6 bases; bases with no gene match: 7. Germline-derived CDR1 and CDR2 are SNHLY and FYNNEI. The CDR3 consists of 14 residues. The receptor's source is a woman in her twenties or thirties with acute or convalescent COVID-19. The specimen sequenced was peripheral blood. The rearrangement uses TRBV2 and TRBJ2-5; the match to TRBD1 covers 9 bases. CDR3 in amino acids: CASSLQQGAETQYF. The CDR3 bases are TGTGCCAGCAGCCTCCAACAGGGGGCGGAGACCCAGTACTTC.